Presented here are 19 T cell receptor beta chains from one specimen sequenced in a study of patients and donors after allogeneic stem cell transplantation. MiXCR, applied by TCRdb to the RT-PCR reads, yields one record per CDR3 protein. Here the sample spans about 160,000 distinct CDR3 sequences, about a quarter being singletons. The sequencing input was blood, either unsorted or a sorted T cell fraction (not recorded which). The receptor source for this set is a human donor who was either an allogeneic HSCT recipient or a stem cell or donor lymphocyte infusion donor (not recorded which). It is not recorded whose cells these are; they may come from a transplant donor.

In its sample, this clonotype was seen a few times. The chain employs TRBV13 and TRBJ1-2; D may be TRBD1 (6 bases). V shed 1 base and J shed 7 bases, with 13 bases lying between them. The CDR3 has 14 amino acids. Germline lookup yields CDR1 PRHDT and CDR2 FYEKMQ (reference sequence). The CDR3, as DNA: TGTGCCAGCAGCTTAGTACCAGGGGCGGTTGGCTACACCTTC. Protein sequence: CASSLVPGAVGYTF.

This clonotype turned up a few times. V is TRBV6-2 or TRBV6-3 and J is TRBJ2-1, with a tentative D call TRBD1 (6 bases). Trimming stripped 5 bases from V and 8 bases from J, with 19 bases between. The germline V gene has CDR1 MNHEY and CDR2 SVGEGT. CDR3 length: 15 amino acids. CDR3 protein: CASSPGLTGTYEQFF. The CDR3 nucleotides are TGTGCCAGCAGTCCCGGGCTCACAGGGACGTATGAGCAGTTCTTC.

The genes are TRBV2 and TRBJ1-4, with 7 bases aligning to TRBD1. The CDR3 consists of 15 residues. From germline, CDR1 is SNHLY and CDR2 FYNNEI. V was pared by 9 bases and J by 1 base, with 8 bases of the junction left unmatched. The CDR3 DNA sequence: TGTGCCAGAGGGGGCGAGGTGCAAACTAATGAAAAACTGTTTTTT. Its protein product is CARGGEVQTNEKLFF.

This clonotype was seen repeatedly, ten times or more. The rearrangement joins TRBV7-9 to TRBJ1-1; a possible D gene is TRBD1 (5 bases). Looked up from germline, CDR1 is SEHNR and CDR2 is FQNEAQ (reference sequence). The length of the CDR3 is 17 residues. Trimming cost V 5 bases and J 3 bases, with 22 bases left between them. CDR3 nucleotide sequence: TGTGCCAGCAGCCAAATAACCGGGACCGGGCGGGACACTGAAGCTTTCTTT. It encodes CASSQITGTGRDTEAFF.

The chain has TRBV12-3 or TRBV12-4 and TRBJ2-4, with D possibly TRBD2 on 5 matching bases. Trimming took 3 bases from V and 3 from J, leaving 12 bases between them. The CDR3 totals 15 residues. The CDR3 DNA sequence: TGTGCCAGCAGTTTCTTTAGCGTAGACAAAAACATTCAGTACTTC. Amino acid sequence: CASSFFSVDKNIQYF.

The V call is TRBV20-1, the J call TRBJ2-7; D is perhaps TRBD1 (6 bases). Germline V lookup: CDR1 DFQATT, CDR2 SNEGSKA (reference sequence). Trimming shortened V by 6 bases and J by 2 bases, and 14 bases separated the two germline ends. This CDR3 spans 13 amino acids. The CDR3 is CSAKGQSTYEQYF. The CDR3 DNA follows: TGCAGTGCAAAAGGACAGTCAACCTACGAGCAGTACTTC.

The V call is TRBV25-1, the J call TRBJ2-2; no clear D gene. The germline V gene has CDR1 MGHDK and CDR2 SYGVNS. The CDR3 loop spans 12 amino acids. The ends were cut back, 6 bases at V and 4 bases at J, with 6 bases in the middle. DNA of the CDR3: TGTGCCAGCAGCGCAGCCACCGGGGAGCTGTTTTTT. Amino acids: CASSAATGELFF.

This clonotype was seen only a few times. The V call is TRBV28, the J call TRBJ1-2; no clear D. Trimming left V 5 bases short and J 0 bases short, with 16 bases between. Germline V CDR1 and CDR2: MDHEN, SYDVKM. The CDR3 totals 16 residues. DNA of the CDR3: TGTGCCAGCAGTCCTCGTAGGGCCAAGGCTAACTATGGCTACACCTTC. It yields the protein CASSPRRAKANYGYTF.

CDR3 nucleotides: TGTGCCAGCAGTGAATGGGCAGGGGGGAGAGGCACTGAAGCTTTCTTT. Protein product: CASSEWAGGRGTEAFF. V and J are TRBV25-1 and TRBJ1-1; 7 nucleotides agree with TRBD1. This CDR3 has 16 residues. Per germline, CDR1 MGHDK and CDR2 SYGVNS. The ends lost 1 base at V and 4 bases at J; junction bases unmatched: 9. The whole variable domain, remainder taken from reference TRBV25-1 and TRBJ1-1, is EADIYQTPRYLVIGTGKKITLECSQTMGHDKMYWYQQDPGMELHLIHYSYGVNSTEKGDLSSESTVSRIRTEHFPLTLESARPSHTSQYLCASSEWAGGRGTEAFFGQGTRLTVV.

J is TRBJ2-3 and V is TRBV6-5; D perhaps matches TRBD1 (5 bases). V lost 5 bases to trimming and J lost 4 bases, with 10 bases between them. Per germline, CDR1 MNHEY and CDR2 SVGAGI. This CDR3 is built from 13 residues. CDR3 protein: CASSPTVADTQYF. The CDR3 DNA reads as TGTGCCAGCAGTCCGACAGTGGCAGATACGCAGTATTTT.

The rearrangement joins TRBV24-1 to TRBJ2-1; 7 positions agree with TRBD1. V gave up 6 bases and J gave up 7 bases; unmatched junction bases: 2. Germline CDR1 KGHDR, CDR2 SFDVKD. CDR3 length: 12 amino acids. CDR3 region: CATSPRGNEQFF. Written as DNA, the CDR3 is TGTGCCACCAGTCCCAGGGGGAATGAGCAGTTCTTC.

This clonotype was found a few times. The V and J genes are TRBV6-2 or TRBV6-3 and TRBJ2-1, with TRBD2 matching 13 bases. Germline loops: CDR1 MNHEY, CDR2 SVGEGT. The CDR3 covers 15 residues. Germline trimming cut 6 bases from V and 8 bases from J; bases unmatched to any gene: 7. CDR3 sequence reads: CASRPTSGRAHEQFF. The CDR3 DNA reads TGTGCCAGCAGGCCCACTAGCGGGAGGGCCCATGAGCAGTTCTTC.

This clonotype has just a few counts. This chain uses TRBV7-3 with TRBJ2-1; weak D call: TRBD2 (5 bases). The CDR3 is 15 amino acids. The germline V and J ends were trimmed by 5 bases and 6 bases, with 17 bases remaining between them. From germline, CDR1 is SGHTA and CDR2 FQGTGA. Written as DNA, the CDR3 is TGTGCCAGCAGCCAGACCCCGATGGAGGTCAATGAGCAGTTCTTC. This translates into CASSQTPMEVNEQFF.

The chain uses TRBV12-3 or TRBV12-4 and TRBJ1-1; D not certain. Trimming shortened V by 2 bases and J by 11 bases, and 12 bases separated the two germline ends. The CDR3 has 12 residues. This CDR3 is CASSLTLMGAFF. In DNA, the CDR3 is TGTGCCAGCAGTTTAACCCTGATGGGCGCTTTCTTT.

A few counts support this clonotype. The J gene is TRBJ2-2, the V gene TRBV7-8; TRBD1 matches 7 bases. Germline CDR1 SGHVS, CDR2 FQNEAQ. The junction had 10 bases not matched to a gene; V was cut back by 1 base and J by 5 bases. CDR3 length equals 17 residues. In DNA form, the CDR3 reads TGTGCCAGCAGCTTAGAACGGTTGTCAGGGGGAACCGGGGAGCTGTTTTTT. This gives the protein CASSLERLSGGTGELFF.

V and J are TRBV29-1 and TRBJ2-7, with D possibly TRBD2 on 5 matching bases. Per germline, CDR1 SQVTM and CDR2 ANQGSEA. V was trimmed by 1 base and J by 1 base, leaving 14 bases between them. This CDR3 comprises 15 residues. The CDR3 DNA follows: TGCAGCGTTGAAGGACGGCTAGAGGGATCCTACGAGCAGTACTTC. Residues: CSVEGRLEGSYEQYF.

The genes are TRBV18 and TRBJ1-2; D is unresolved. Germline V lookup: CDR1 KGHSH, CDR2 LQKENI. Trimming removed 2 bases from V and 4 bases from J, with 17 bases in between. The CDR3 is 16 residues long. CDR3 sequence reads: CASSPWQQSSGYGYTF. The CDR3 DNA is TGTGCCAGCTCACCATGGCAACAGTCTAGTGGCTATGGCTACACCTTC.

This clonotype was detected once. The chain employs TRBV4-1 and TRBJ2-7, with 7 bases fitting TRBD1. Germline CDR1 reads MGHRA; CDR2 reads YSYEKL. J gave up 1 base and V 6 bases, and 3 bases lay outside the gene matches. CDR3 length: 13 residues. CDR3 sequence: CASSTGDSYEQYF. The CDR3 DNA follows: TGCGCCAGCAGTACAGGGGATTCCTACGAGCAGTACTTC.

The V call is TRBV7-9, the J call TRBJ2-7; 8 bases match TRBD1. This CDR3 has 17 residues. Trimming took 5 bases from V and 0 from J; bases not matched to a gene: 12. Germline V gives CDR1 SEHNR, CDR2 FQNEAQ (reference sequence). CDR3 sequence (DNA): TGTGCCAGCAGCGCCAGAGGAGACAGGGGCCCCTCCTACGAGCAGTACTTC. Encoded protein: CASSARGDRGPSYEQYF.